This T cell receptor (beta chain) was sequenced in a study of cytomegalovirus exposure and HLA in healthy donors. Primers for the PCR totalled 60 Vbeta and 13 Jbeta. The repertoire was sequenced with immunoSEQ multiplex PCR; TCRdb's copy has only in-frame clones and lacks some. This table holds roughly 180,000 clones, around 84% found once. Trimming left V 7 bases short and J 1 base short, with 10 bases between. CDR1 LNHNV and CDR2 YYDKDF come from the germline V gene (reference sequence). This CDR3 has 13 residues. Specimen: PBMCs. This rearrangement joins TRBV15 to TRBJ1-1, with D perhaps TRBD1 (6 bases). The clonotype was recovered from a girl aged 2 to 9 in good health and CMV-seropositive. The CDR3 region has the DNA TGTGCCACCAATAGGGGGGGGAACACTGAAGCTTTCTTT. It codes for CATNRGGNTEAFF.